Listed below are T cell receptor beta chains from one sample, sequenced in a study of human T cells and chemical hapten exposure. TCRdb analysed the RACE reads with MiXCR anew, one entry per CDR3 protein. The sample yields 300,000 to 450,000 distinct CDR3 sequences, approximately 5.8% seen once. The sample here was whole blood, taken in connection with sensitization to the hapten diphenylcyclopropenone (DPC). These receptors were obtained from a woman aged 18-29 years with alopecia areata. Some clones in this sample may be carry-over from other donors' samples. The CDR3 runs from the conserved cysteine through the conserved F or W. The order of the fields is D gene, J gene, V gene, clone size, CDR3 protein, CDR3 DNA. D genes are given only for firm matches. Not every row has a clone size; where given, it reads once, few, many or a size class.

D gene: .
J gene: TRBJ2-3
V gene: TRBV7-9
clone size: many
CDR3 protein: CASSSAVAEVTDTQYF
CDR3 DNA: TGTGCCAGCAGCTCCGCCGTAGCGGAGGTCACAGATACGCAGTATTTT

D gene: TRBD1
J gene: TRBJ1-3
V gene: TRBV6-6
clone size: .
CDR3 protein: CASSSLRTGAQLTIYF
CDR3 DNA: TGTGCCAGCAGTTCCTTACGGACAGGGGCCCAGCTCACCATATATTTT

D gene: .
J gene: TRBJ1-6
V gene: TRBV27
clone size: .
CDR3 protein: CASRSSSYNSPLHF
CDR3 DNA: TGTGCCAGCAGGTCCAGCTCCTATAATTCACCCCTCCACTTT

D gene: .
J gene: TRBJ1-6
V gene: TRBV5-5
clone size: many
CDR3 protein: CASSPDSTSSYNSPLHF
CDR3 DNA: TGTGCCAGCAGTCCGGACTCAACCAGCTCCTATAATTCACCCCTCCACTTT

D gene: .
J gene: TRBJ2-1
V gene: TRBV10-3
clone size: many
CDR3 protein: CAIRYGTAGQISNEQFF
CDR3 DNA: TGTGCCATCAGATATGGGACCGCGGGACAGATTAGCAATGAGCAGTTCTTC

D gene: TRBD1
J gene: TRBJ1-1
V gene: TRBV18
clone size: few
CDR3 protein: CASSPQRTGSNTEAFF
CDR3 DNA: TGTGCCAGCTCACCACAAAGGACAGGCTCTAACACTGAAGCTTTCTTT

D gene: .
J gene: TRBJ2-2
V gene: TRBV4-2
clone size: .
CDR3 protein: CASSQVHATSTGELFF
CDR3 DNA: TGTGCCAGCAGCCAAGTTCACGCTACCAGCACCGGGGAGCTGTTTTTT

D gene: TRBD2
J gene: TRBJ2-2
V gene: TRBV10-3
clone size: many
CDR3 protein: CAISELGLAASNTGELFF
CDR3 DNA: TGTGCCATCAGTGAGTTGGGACTAGCGGCATCGAACACCGGGGAGCTGTTTTTT

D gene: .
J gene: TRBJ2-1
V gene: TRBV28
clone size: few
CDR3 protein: CASGTPGSSSYNEQFF
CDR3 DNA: TGTGCCAGTGGAACCCCGGGGTCCAGCTCCTACAATGAGCAGTTCTTC

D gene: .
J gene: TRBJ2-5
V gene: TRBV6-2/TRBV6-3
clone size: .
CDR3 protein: CASGRAGYQETQYF
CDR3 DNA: TGTGCCAGCGGCCGCGCCGGATACCAAGAGACCCAGTACTTC

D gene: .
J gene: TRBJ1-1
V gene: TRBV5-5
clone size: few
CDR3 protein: CASSLAGKVTEAFF
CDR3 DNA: TGTGCCAGCAGCTTAGCAGGGAAAGTCACTGAAGCTTTCTTT

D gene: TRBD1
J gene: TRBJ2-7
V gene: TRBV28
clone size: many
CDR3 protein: CASNILGDRVPHEQYF
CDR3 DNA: TGTGCCAGCAACATTTTGGGGGACAGGGTTCCCCACGAGCAGTACTTC

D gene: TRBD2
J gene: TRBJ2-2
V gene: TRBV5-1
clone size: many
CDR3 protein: CASSSLAAAGFTGELFF
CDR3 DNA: TGCGCCAGCAGCTCCCTCGCGGCAGCGGGATTCACCGGGGAGCTGTTTTTT

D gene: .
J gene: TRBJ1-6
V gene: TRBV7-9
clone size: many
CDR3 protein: CASSLGSSYNSPLHF
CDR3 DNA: TGTGCCAGCAGCTTAGGAAGCTCCTATAATTCACCCCTCCACTTT

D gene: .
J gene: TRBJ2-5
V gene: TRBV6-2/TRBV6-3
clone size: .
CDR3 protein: CASSRIRDEETQYF
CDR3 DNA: TGTGCCAGCAGCCGAATTAGAGACGAAGAGACCCAGTACTTC

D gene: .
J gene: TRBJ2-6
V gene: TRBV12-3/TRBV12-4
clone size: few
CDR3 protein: CASKPVSGANVLTF
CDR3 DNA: TGTGCCAGCAAACCGGTCTCTGGGGCCAACGTCCTGACTTTC

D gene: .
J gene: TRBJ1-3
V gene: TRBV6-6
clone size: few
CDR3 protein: CASSPSSWPGNTIYF
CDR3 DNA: TGTGCCAGCAGTCCCTCTAGTTGGCCTGGAAACACCATATATTTT

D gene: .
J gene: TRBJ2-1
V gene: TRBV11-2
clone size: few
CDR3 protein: CASREGGAIYNEQFF
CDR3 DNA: TGTGCCAGCAGAGAAGGGGGGGCCATTTACAATGAGCAGTTCTTC

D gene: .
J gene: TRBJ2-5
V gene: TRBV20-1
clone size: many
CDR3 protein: CSGRGQETQYF
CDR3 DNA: TGCAGTGGGAGGGGGCAAGAGACCCAGTACTTC

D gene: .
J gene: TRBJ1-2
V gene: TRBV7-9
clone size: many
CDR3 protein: CASSPTQYGYTF
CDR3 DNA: TGTGCCAGCAGCCCTACGCAGTATGGCTACACCTTC

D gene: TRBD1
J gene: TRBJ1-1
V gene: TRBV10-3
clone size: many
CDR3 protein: CAIRPGTENTEAFF
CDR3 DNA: TGTGCCATCAGGCCCGGGACAGAGAACACTGAAGCTTTCTTT

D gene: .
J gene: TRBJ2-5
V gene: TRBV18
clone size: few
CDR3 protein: CASHTGVQETQYF
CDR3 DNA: TGTGCCAGCCACACGGGAGTACAAGAGACCCAGTACTTC

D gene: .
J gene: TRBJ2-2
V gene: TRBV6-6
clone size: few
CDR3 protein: CASRHRDDYTGELFF
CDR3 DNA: TGTGCCAGCAGACACAGGGATGATTACACCGGGGAGCTGTTTTTT

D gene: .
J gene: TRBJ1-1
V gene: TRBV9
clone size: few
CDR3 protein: CASSVSGAQNTEAFF
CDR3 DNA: TGTGCCAGCAGCGTATCTGGGGCACAGAACACTGAAGCTTTCTTT

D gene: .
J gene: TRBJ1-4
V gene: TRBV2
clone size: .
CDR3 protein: CASSRGAVTNEKLFF
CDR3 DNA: TGTGCCAGCAGCCGGGGGGCTGTGACTAATGAAAAACTGTTTTTT

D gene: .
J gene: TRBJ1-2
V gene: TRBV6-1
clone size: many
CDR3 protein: CASSPQGYYGYTF
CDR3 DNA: TGTGCCAGCAGTCCACAGGGATACTATGGCTACACCTTC

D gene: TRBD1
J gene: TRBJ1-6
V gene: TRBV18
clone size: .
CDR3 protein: CASSPPTGVRNNSPLHF
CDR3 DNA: TGTGCCAGCTCACCACCGACAGGGGTGCGGAATAATTCACCCCTCCACTTT

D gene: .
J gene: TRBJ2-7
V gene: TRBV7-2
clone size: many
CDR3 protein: CASSLAPVYSYEQYF
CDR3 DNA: TGTGCCAGCAGCTTAGCGCCCGTGTACTCCTACGAGCAGTACTTC

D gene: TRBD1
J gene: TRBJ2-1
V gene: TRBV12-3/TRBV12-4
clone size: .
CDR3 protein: CASSIGTGAHNEQFF
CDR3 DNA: TGTGCCAGCAGCATTGGGACAGGGGCCCACAATGAGCAGTTCTTC

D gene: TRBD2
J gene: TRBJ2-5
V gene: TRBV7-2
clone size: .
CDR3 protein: CASSLGLAGEIQETQYF
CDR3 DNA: TGTGCCAGCAGCTTAGGGCTAGCGGGGGAAATACAAGAGACCCAGTACTTC

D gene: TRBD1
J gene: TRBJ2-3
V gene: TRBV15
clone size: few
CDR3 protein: CATSRGGQGTDTQYF
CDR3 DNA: TGTGCCACCAGCAGAGGCGGACAGGGCACAGATACGCAGTATTTT

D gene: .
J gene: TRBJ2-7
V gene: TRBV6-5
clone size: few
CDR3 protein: CASSYSQTLVYEQYF
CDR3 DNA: TGTGCCAGCAGTTACTCGCAGACCTTGGTCTACGAGCAGTACTTC

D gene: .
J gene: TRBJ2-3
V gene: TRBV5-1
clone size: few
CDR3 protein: CASSLAPGRPSTDTQYF
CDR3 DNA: TGCGCCAGCAGCTTGGCCCCGGGGAGACCCAGCACAGATACGCAGTATTTT

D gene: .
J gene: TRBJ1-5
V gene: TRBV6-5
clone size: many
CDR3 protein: CASSLSTNGNQPQHF
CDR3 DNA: TGTGCCAGCAGTCTTTCGACTAACGGCAATCAGCCCCAGCATTTT

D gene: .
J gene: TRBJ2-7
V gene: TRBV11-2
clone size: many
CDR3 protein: CASSPSGPSYEQYF
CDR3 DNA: TGTGCCAGCAGCCCGTCCGGACCCTCCTACGAGCAGTACTTC

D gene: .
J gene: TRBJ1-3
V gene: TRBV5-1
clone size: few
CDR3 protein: CASSWDNSGNTIYF
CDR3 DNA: TGCGCCAGCAGCTGGGACAACTCTGGAAACACCATATATTTT

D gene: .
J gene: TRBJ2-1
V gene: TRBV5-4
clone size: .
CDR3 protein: CASGDGEVDNEQFF
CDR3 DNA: TGTGCCAGCGGGGACGGAGAGGTTGACAATGAGCAGTTCTTC

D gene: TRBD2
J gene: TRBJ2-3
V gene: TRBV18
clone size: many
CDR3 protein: CASSPPSGVTDTQYF
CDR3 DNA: TGTGCCAGCTCACCCCCTAGCGGGGTCACAGATACGCAGTATTTT

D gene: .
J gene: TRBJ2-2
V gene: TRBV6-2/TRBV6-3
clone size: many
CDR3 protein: CASSYSTGELFF
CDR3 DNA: TGTGCCAGCAGTTACTCGACCGGGGAGCTGTTTTTT